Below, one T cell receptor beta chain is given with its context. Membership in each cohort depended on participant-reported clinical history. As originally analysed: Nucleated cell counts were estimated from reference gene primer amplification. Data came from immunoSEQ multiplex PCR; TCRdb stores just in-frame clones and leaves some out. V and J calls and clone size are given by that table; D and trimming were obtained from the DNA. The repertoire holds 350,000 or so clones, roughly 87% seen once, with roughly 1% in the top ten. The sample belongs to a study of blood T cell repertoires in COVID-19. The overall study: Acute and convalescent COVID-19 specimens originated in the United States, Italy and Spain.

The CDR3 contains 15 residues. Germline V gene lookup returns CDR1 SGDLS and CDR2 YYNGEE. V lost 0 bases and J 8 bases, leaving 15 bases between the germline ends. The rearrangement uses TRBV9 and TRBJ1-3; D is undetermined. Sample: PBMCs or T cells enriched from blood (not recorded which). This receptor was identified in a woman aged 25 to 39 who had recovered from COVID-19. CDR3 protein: CASSVEGSWRDTIYF. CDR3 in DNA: TGTGCCAGCAGCGTAGAGGGCAGCTGGAGGGACACCATATATTTT.